The T cell receptor (beta chain) under discussion was sequenced for a study of T cell changes during pregnancy in multiple sclerosis. Sequencing was performed with immunoSEQ multiplex PCR; in TCRdb, only in-frame clones are kept and a portion is missing. The sample shows approximately 50,000 clones, about 94% of them seen only once. This CDR3 has 14 amino acids. The germline CDR1 and CDR2 sequences are LNHDA and SQIVND (reference sequence). Trimming shortened V by 3 bases and J by 5 bases, and 13 bases separated the two germline ends. Source: CD4+ T cells from peripheral blood mononuclear cells, taken after pregnancy. The TCR comes from a female donor with multiple sclerosis, enrolled in a pregnancy study. The V call is TRBV19, the J call TRBJ1-1; D gene unclear. CDR3 DNA sequence: TGTGCCAGTAGTATTAGCAGCGGGAGGACTGAAGCTTTCTTT. As protein: CASSISSGRTEAFF.